Below, one T cell receptor (beta chain) is given with its context. The data derive from a study of control samples from healthy donors and cancer patients. This table comes from immunoSEQ multiplex PCR, and its TCRdb copy is limited to in-frame clones, with some not included. Of tens of thousands of clones in the sample, 94% are singletons; the top ten hold roughly 4%. Sequenced: blood. The TCR originated in a man younger than 45 in good health.

CDR3 DNA sequence: TGTGCCAGCAGCCAAGTCGCGGTCTACGAGCAGTACTTC. As protein: CASSQVAVYEQYF. This chain links TRBV7-3 with TRBJ2-7, with D unclear. Trimming stripped 5 bases from V and 3 bases from J, with 11 bases between. This CDR3 has 13 residues. Per germline, CDR1 SGHTA and CDR2 FQGTGA.